Listed below are T cell receptor beta chains from one sample, sequenced in a study of blood T cell repertoires in COVID-19. Assay used: immunoSEQ multiplex PCR; TCRdb lists only in-frame clones, some missing. The sample lists around 110,000 clones, around 80% occurring once. Sequenced input: peripheral blood. These receptors came from a man between 65 and 85 years old with active or convalescent COVID-19. CDR3s include the opening cysteine and the closing phenylalanine or tryptophan. Fields, in order: D gene, J gene, V gene, clone size, CDR3 protein, CDR3 DNA. A D gene is named only where the DNA matches it firmly. Expanded clones are given a class, and other clones once, few, many or no size at all.

d_call: NA
j_call: TRBJ1-2
v_call: TRBV4-3
clone_size: NA
cdr3_aa: CASSPSHEQGYYGYTF
cdr3_nt: TGCGCCAGCAGCCCCTCCCATGAACAGGGTTACTATGGCTACACCTTC

d_call: NA
j_call: TRBJ2-3
v_call: TRBV4-3
clone_size: NA
cdr3_aa: CASSQDEGGTDTQYF
cdr3_nt: TGCGCCAGCAGCCAAGATGAGGGGGGCACAGATACGCAGTATTTT

d_call: TRBD1
j_call: TRBJ2-1
v_call: TRBV7-2
clone_size: NA
cdr3_aa: CASSATGAPGNEQFF
cdr3_nt: TGTGCCAGCAGCGCCACAGGGGCCCCAGGCAATGAGCAGTTCTTC

d_call: NA
j_call: TRBJ1-1
v_call: TRBV2
clone_size: NA
cdr3_aa: CASKIRGTEAFF
cdr3_nt: TGTGCCAGCAAAATCAGGGGAACTGAAGCTTTCTTT

d_call: NA
j_call: TRBJ1-2
v_call: TRBV7-9
clone_size: NA
cdr3_aa: CASSRGDGYTF
cdr3_nt: TGTGCCAGCAGTAGGGGCGATGGCTACACCTTC

d_call: TRBD1
j_call: TRBJ1-5
v_call: TRBV19
clone_size: NA
cdr3_aa: CASSTRDRRYSNQPQHF
cdr3_nt: TGTGCCAGTAGTACCAGGGACAGACGATATAGCAATCAGCCCCAGCATTTT

d_call: TRBD1
j_call: TRBJ1-2
v_call: TRBV5-1
clone_size: once
cdr3_aa: CASSWGQGTNYGYTF
cdr3_nt: TGCGCCAGCAGCTGGGGACAGGGCACCAACTATGGCTACACCTTC

d_call: NA
j_call: TRBJ1-4
v_call: TRBV5-4
clone_size: NA
cdr3_aa: CASSRRGRSDEKLFF
cdr3_nt: TGTGCCAGCAGCCGGCGGGGGCGCTCGGATGAAAAACTGTTTTTT

d_call: TRBD1
j_call: TRBJ1-6
v_call: TRBV5-6
clone_size: NA
cdr3_aa: CASSLVTGSSPLHF
cdr3_nt: TGTGCCAGCAGCTTGGTGACAGGGTCTTCACCCCTCCACTTT

d_call: TRBD1
j_call: TRBJ1-1
v_call: TRBV5-1
clone_size: NA
cdr3_aa: CASSTGQMNTEAFF
cdr3_nt: TGCGCCAGCAGCACGGGACAGATGAACACTGAAGCTTTCTTT

d_call: TRBD2
j_call: TRBJ2-5
v_call: TRBV5-1
clone_size: NA
cdr3_aa: CASSLSSGGVETQYF
cdr3_nt: TGCGCCAGCAGCTTGTCTAGCGGGGGGGTTGAGACCCAGTACTTC

d_call: TRBD1
j_call: TRBJ1-2
v_call: TRBV5-5
clone_size: NA
cdr3_aa: CASSLVRTGQAGGYTF
cdr3_nt: TGTGCCAGCAGCTTGGTCAGGACAGGGCAGGCGGGTGGCTACACCTTC

d_call: NA
j_call: TRBJ1-2
v_call: TRBV6-6
clone_size: NA
cdr3_aa: CASSYEGGGYGYTF
cdr3_nt: TGTGCCAGCAGTTACGAGGGGGGGGGCTATGGCTACACCTTC

d_call: NA
j_call: TRBJ1-4
v_call: TRBV29-1
clone_size: once
cdr3_aa: CSGGRGREKLFF
cdr3_nt: TGCAGCGGCGGGCGGGGCCGTGAAAAACTGTTTTTT

d_call: NA
j_call: TRBJ1-2
v_call: TRBV4-1
clone_size: NA
cdr3_aa: CASSQIGLSSSNYGYTF
cdr3_nt: TGCGCCAGCAGCCAAATTGGACTGAGCAGCTCTAACTATGGCTACACCTTC

d_call: NA
j_call: TRBJ1-4
v_call: TRBV2
clone_size: NA
cdr3_aa: CASLRDTTNEKLFF
cdr3_nt: TGTGCCAGCCTTCGGGACACGACTAATGAAAAACTGTTTTTT

d_call: NA
j_call: TRBJ1-2
v_call: TRBV27
clone_size: NA
cdr3_aa: CASSLKDSYGYTF
cdr3_nt: TGTGCCAGCAGTTTAAAGGACAGCTATGGCTACACCTTC

d_call: NA
j_call: TRBJ2-7
v_call: TRBV6-5
clone_size: NA
cdr3_aa: CASSYGELISEQYF
cdr3_nt: TGTGCCAGCAGTTACGGGGAGTTGATAAGCGAGCAGTACTTC

d_call: TRBD2
j_call: TRBJ2-7
v_call: TRBV6-2/TRBV6-3
clone_size: NA
cdr3_aa: CASSRVWSGRPSYEQYF
cdr3_nt: TGTGCCAGCAGTCGTGTATGGAGCGGGAGGCCCTCCTACGAGCAGTACTTC

d_call: NA
j_call: TRBJ2-1
v_call: TRBV6-5
clone_size: once
cdr3_aa: CASSYERPNSYNEQFF
cdr3_nt: TGTGCCAGCAGTTACGAGCGTCCGAACTCCTACAATGAGCAGTTCTTC

d_call: TRBD1
j_call: TRBJ1-2
v_call: TRBV24-1
clone_size: NA
cdr3_aa: CATSPGTGNNYGYTF
cdr3_nt: TGTGCCACCAGTCCCGGGACAGGGAATAACTATGGCTACACCTTC

d_call: TRBD2
j_call: TRBJ2-1
v_call: TRBV4-3
clone_size: NA
cdr3_aa: CASSRLATGLAGGLDYNEQFF
cdr3_nt: TGCGCCAGCAGCCGCCTGGCGACGGGGCTAGCGGGGGGCCTCGACTACAATGAGCAGTTCTTC

d_call: NA
j_call: TRBJ1-1
v_call: TRBV11-2
clone_size: once
cdr3_aa: CASSLAVNTEAFF
cdr3_nt: TGTGCCAGCAGCTTAGCCGTGAACACTGAAGCTTTCTTT

d_call: TRBD1
j_call: TRBJ2-3
v_call: TRBV11-3
clone_size: NA
cdr3_aa: CASSLRQGIGDTQYF
cdr3_nt: TGTGCCAGCAGCCTGCGACAGGGTATAGGGGATACGCAGTATTTT

d_call: TRBD1
j_call: TRBJ1-2
v_call: TRBV28
clone_size: NA
cdr3_aa: CASRGQATNYGYTF
cdr3_nt: TGTGCCAGCAGGGGACAGGCGACTAACTATGGCTACACCTTC

d_call: NA
j_call: TRBJ1-2
v_call: TRBV3-1/TRBV3-2
clone_size: NA
cdr3_aa: CASSHPGGGDGYTF
cdr3_nt: TGTGCCAGCAGCCATCCCGGGGGTGGGGATGGCTACACCTTC

d_call: NA
j_call: TRBJ1-1
v_call: TRBV11-3
clone_size: NA
cdr3_aa: CASSSRQKLNTEAFF
cdr3_nt: TGTGCCAGCAGCTCCCGACAGAAATTGAACACTGAAGCTTTCTTT

d_call: NA
j_call: TRBJ1-5
v_call: TRBV6-5
clone_size: NA
cdr3_aa: CASSHGDTANQPQHF
cdr3_nt: TGTGCCAGCAGCCACGGGGACACAGCCAATCAGCCCCAGCATTTT

d_call: TRBD1
j_call: TRBJ1-2
v_call: TRBV14
clone_size: many
cdr3_aa: CASSPVTGVYGYTF
cdr3_nt: TGTGCCAGCAGCCCAGTTACAGGGGTCTATGGCTACACCTTC

d_call: NA
j_call: TRBJ2-7
v_call: TRBV10-3
clone_size: NA
cdr3_aa: CAISETGLYEQYF
cdr3_nt: TGTGCCATCAGTGAGACAGGATTGTACGAGCAGTACTTC

d_call: NA
j_call: TRBJ1-5
v_call: TRBV6-1
clone_size: NA
cdr3_aa: CASSEHGGNQPQHF
cdr3_nt: TGTGCCAGCAGTGAACATGGAGGCAATCAGCCCCAGCATTTT

d_call: NA
j_call: TRBJ1-5
v_call: TRBV6-6
clone_size: NA
cdr3_aa: CASSPIHQPQHF
cdr3_nt: TGTGCCAGCAGTCCTATCCATCAGCCCCAGCATTTT

d_call: NA
j_call: TRBJ1-5
v_call: TRBV28
clone_size: NA
cdr3_aa: CASSFARGRGNQPQHF
cdr3_nt: TGTGCCAGCAGTTTCGCCAGGGGTCGCGGCAATCAGCCCCAGCATTTT

d_call: NA
j_call: TRBJ1-2
v_call: TRBV18
clone_size: NA
cdr3_aa: CASSPMESDGYTF
cdr3_nt: TGTGCCAGCTCACCAATGGAGTCCGATGGCTACACCTTC

d_call: TRBD2
j_call: TRBJ2-7
v_call: TRBV4-2
clone_size: NA
cdr3_aa: CASSQGHVGLADEQYF
cdr3_nt: TGTGCCAGCAGCCAAGGGCACGTGGGGCTAGCGGACGAGCAGTACTTC

d_call: NA
j_call: TRBJ1-2
v_call: TRBV4-1
clone_size: NA
cdr3_aa: CASSQERAQGIPNYGYTF
cdr3_nt: TGCGCCAGCAGCCAAGAAAGGGCACAGGGAATTCCTAACTATGGCTACACCTTC

d_call: NA
j_call: TRBJ1-6
v_call: TRBV2
clone_size: NA
cdr3_aa: CASSERAGSSYNSPLHF
cdr3_nt: TGTGCCAGCAGTGAAAGGGCGGGAAGCTCCTATAATTCACCCCTCCACTTT

d_call: NA
j_call: TRBJ1-6
v_call: TRBV6-2/TRBV6-3
clone_size: NA
cdr3_aa: CASSYSPQKNSPLHF
cdr3_nt: TGTGCCAGCAGTTACTCGCCCCAGAAGAATTCACCCCTCCACTTT

d_call: NA
j_call: TRBJ1-1
v_call: TRBV18
clone_size: NA
cdr3_aa: CASSPPSPNTEAFF
cdr3_nt: TGTGCCAGCTCACCACCGAGCCCGAACACTGAAGCTTTCTTT

d_call: NA
j_call: TRBJ2-5
v_call: TRBV6-5
clone_size: NA
cdr3_aa: CASSYRGQETQYF
cdr3_nt: TGTGCCAGCAGTTACAGGGGCCAAGAGACCCAGTACTTC

d_call: TRBD1
j_call: TRBJ2-1
v_call: TRBV24-1
clone_size: NA
cdr3_aa: CATTPGQGVHNEQFF
cdr3_nt: TGTGCCACCACTCCGGGACAGGGGGTCCACAATGAGCAGTTCTTC

d_call: TRBD2
j_call: TRBJ2-4
v_call: TRBV5-8
clone_size: NA
cdr3_aa: CASSFRGDQQYF
cdr3_nt: TGTGCCAGCAGCTTCCGGGGGGACCAACAGTACTTC

d_call: NA
j_call: TRBJ2-7
v_call: TRBV5-1
clone_size: once
cdr3_aa: CASSLGTFGGTYEQYF
cdr3_nt: TGCGCCAGCAGCTTGGGGACTTTTGGAGGGACCTACGAGCAGTACTTC

d_call: NA
j_call: TRBJ1-1
v_call: TRBV28
clone_size: NA
cdr3_aa: CASSLLVGWGGGNTEAFF
cdr3_nt: TGTGCCAGCAGTTTATTGGTTGGGTGGGGCGGGGGTAACACTGAAGCTTTCTTT

d_call: NA
j_call: TRBJ1-1
v_call: TRBV19
clone_size: NA
cdr3_aa: CASSTQGGGTEAFF
cdr3_nt: TGTGCCAGTAGTACACAGGGTGGGGGCACTGAAGCTTTCTTT

d_call: NA
j_call: TRBJ2-6
v_call: TRBV7-9
clone_size: once
cdr3_aa: CASSLGALTGANVLTF
cdr3_nt: TGTGCCAGCAGCTTAGGGGCGCTTACTGGGGCCAACGTCCTGACTTTC

d_call: TRBD1
j_call: TRBJ1-1
v_call: TRBV18
clone_size: NA
cdr3_aa: CASSPRQGATEAFF
cdr3_nt: TGTGCCAGCTCGCCCCGACAGGGGGCCACTGAAGCTTTCTTT

d_call: TRBD1
j_call: TRBJ2-7
v_call: TRBV11-2
clone_size: NA
cdr3_aa: CASSQTGGLYEQYF
cdr3_nt: TGTGCCAGCAGCCAGACAGGGGGCCTCTACGAGCAGTACTTC

d_call: TRBD1
j_call: TRBJ2-1
v_call: TRBV7-3
clone_size: NA
cdr3_aa: CASSEDRGSYNEQFF
cdr3_nt: TGTGCCAGCAGCGAGGACAGGGGCTCCTACAATGAGCAGTTCTTC

d_call: NA
j_call: TRBJ1-4
v_call: TRBV9
clone_size: few
cdr3_aa: CASSLRPGTTNEKLFF
cdr3_nt: TGTGCCAGCAGCTTAAGACCGGGAACAACTAATGAAAAACTGTTTTTT

d_call: TRBD2
j_call: TRBJ2-2
v_call: TRBV4-1
clone_size: NA
cdr3_aa: CASSQASGREGRGELFF
cdr3_nt: TGCGCCAGCAGCCAAGCGTCAGGGCGGGAGGGCCGCGGGGAGCTGTTTTTT

d_call: TRBD2
j_call: TRBJ2-3
v_call: TRBV5-3
clone_size: NA
cdr3_aa: CARRTSGTDTQYF
cdr3_nt: TGTGCCAGAAGGACTAGCGGCACAGATACGCAGTATTTT